A single sample is the source of the 18 T cell receptor beta chains below, sequenced in a study of blood T cell repertoires in COVID-19. The protocol was immunoSEQ multiplex PCR, while the TCRdb copy is restricted to in-frame clones and leaves out a portion. The table includes tens of thousands of clones, roughly 85% detected once. The sample was peripheral blood. The receptors derive from a human donor in a cohort sampled during active COVID-19.

V and J are TRBV6-5 and TRBJ2-2, with 9 bases lining up with TRBD2. In germline, CDR1 is MNHEY, CDR2 SVGAGI. The junction had 8 bases not matched to a gene; V was cut back by 8 bases and J by 4 bases. This CDR3 region has 15 residues. In DNA form, the CDR3 reads TGTGCCAGCCTAGCGGGAACGGCCGGCACCGGGGAGCTGTTTTTT. It yields the protein CASLAGTAGTGELFF.

The V call is TRBV6-4, the J call TRBJ2-1, with D possibly being TRBD2 (6 bases). Germline loops: CDR1 MRHNA, CDR2 SNTAGT. V shed 6 bases and J shed 0 bases, with 12 bases lying between them. The CDR3 consists of 15 residues. The CDR3 sequence: CASSMGGSSYNEQFF. The CDR3 DNA follows: TGTGCCAGCAGCATGGGGGGTAGCTCCTACAATGAGCAGTTCTTC.

CDR3 in amino acids: CASSLDRGTSYEQYF. The CDR3 DNA reads TGCGCCAGCAGCTTGGACAGGGGAACCTCCTACGAGCAGTACTTC. The chain couples TRBV5-1 to TRBJ2-7; 7 bases line up with TRBD1. Germline lookup yields CDR1 SGHRS and CDR2 YFSETQ. The ends lost 0 bases at V and 0 bases at J; junction bases unmatched: 3. The CDR3 loop spans 15 amino acids.

V and J are TRBV7-2 and TRBJ2-5; D possibly corresponds to TRBD2 (6 bases). The CDR3 is 14 residues long. Trimming took 1 base from V and 3 from J, leaving 9 bases between them. Per the germline V gene, CDR1 is SGHTA and CDR2 is FQGNSA. The CDR3, as DNA: TGTGCCAGCAGCTTAGAATGGGGGGAAGAGACCCAGTACTTC. Translated: CASSLEWGEETQYF.

The chain uses TRBV24-1 and TRBJ2-3; 8 bases map to TRBD1. CDR1 is KGHDR and CDR2 is SFDVKD in the germline V gene. With 4 bases clipped from V and 0 bases from J, the junction kept 8 bases outside the gene matches. This CDR3 has 17 amino acids. CDR3 sequence reads: CATSDPTGDLSTDTQYF. CDR3 DNA sequence: TGTGCCACCAGTGACCCGACAGGGGACCTTAGCACAGATACGCAGTATTTT.

The chain has TRBV27 and TRBJ2-1, with D possibly TRBD1 on 5 matching bases. From germline, CDR1 is MNHEY and CDR2 SMNVEV (reference sequence). CDR3 length equals 18 residues. The V gene lost 5 bases and the J gene lost 0 bases, with 20 bases spanning the gap. Here the CDR3 DNA reads TGTGCCAGCAGTCCCCTGCTCTGGGGAAGGGGCTCCTACAATGAGCAGTTCTTC. It specifies CASSPLLWGRGSYNEQFF.

V and J are TRBV7-2 and TRBJ2-5; D is possibly TRBD2 (6 bases). The CDR3 spans 13 residues. Trimming stripped 5 bases from V and 5 bases from J, with 12 bases between. Germline CDR1 reads SGHTA; CDR2 reads FQGNSA. The CDR3 DNA reads as TGTGCCAGCAGCCGCGGGGCCGTGGAGACCCAGTACTTC. Translating it yields CASSRGAVETQYF.

This clone was observed a handful of times. V is TRBV9 and J is TRBJ2-7; 8 bases align to TRBD2. Trimming at V came to 0 bases and at J to 3 bases, leaving 5 bases not matched to a gene. Per germline, CDR1 SGDLS and CDR2 YYNGEE. The CDR3 is 15 amino acids. CDR3 loop: CASSVASGHFYEQYF. The CDR3 region has the DNA TGTGCCAGCAGCGTAGCTAGCGGGCATTTCTACGAGCAGTACTTC.

CDR3 sequence reads: CASSLDRTGGTGGYTF. The CDR3 DNA sequence: TGTGCCAGCAGCTTGGATCGGACAGGGGGCACAGGGGGCTACACCTTC. The chain couples TRBV5-4 to TRBJ1-2; TRBD1 matches 11 bases. Germline CDR1 is SGHNT and CDR2 is YYREEE (reference sequence). The V and J ends lost 0 bases and 8 bases, in that order; junction bases with no gene match: 9. This CDR3 is 16 amino acids long.

The CDR3: CATSDKNRVPGELFF. The CDR3 DNA reads as TGTGCCACCAGTGATAAAAACAGGGTCCCCGGGGAGCTGTTTTTT. The chain has TRBV24-1 and TRBJ2-2; possibly TRBD1 for D (6 bases). The CDR3 length is 15 residues. The ends were cut back, 3 bases at V and 6 bases at J, with 13 bases in the middle. Germline CDR1 is KGHDR and CDR2 is SFDVKD.

This rearrangement joins TRBV5-6 to TRBJ1-2; no firm D call. V lost 0 bases and J lost 1, with 16 bases in between. CDR3 length equals 17 residues. Germline CDR1 is SGHDT and CDR2 is YYEEEE. CDR3: CASSLGSEGPNNYGYTF. The CDR3 DNA reads TGTGCCAGCAGCTTGGGGTCCGAGGGCCCGAATAACTATGGCTACACCTTC. The full variable domain, its missing parts supplied by reference TRBV5-6 and TRBJ1-2, is DAGVTQSPTHLIKTRGQQVTLRCSPKSGHDTVSWYQQALGQGPQFIFQYYEEEERQRGNFPDRFSGHQFPNYSSELNVNALLLGDSALYLCASSLGSEGPNNYGYTFGSGTRLTVV.

The rearrangement uses TRBV27 and TRBJ1-4; a possible D gene is TRBD1 (5 bases). This CDR3 spans 15 amino acids. The V gene's germline CDR1 is MNHEY and CDR2 SMNVEV (reference sequence). V dropped 4 bases and J dropped 5 bases, with 14 bases sitting between them. The CDR3 DNA sequence: TGTGCCAGCAGTTCAGGGTGGGAGGTGAATGAAAAACTGTTTTTT. Translation: CASSSGWEVNEKLFF.

The chain carries TRBV12-3 or TRBV12-4 and TRBJ1-4, with D perhaps matching TRBD1 (6 bases). The CDR3 totals 13 residues. V was cut by 10 bases and J by 1 base, with 10 bases left in between. DNA of the CDR3: TGTGCCACCTCGACAGGAACTAATGAAAAACTGTTTTTT. It translates to CATSTGTNEKLFF.

The V and J genes are TRBV12-3 or TRBV12-4 and TRBJ1-1; D might be TRBD1 (6 bases). V was clipped by 6 bases and J by 9 bases, with 14 bases between them. This CDR3 spans 12 amino acids. CDR3 nucleotide sequence: TGTGCCAGCAGCCAGGACAGCCGACAAGCTTTCTTT. It translates to CASSQDSRQAFF.

The chain joins TRBV3-1 (or the pseudogene TRBV3-2) to TRBJ1-1; TRBD1 agrees at 8 bases. V gave up 4 bases and J gave up 0 bases; unmatched junction bases: 4. Germline CDR1 and CDR2: LGHDT and YNNKEL (reference sequence). There are 15 residues in the CDR3. The CDR3, as DNA: TGTGCCAGCAGCCCCGGACAGGGTGTGAACACTGAAGCTTTCTTT. Amino acid sequence: CASSPGQGVNTEAFF.

The chain uses TRBV18 and TRBJ2-3; 11 bases agree with TRBD2. From germline, CDR1 is KGHSH and CDR2 LQKENI. J gave up 1 base and V 1 base, and 4 bases lay outside the gene matches. CDR3 length equals 17 residues. CDR3 amino acids: CASSPRLAGGGTDTQYF. DNA of the CDR3: TGTGCCAGCTCACCACGTCTAGCGGGGGGCGGCACAGATACGCAGTATTTT.

V is TRBV5-1 and J is TRBJ2-1; 13 nucleotides agree with TRBD2. With V trimmed by 0 bases and J by 9 bases, 6 bases remained unmatched. The CDR3 consists of 16 residues. CDR1 is SGHRS and CDR2 is YFSETQ in the germline V gene. The CDR3 protein is CASSLGGLAGDIEQFF. The CDR3 DNA reads TGCGCCAGCAGCTTGGGAGGACTAGCGGGAGACATTGAGCAGTTCTTC.

The chain couples TRBV24-1 to TRBJ2-2; 9 bases are shared with TRBD1. The germline V gene encodes CDR1 KGHDR and CDR2 SFDVKD. The CDR3 contains 17 residues. The V segment lost 3 bases and the J segment 4 bases; nucleotides outside the gene matches: 8. CDR3 bases: TGTGCCACCAGTGATCCCGGGGACAGGGAAACCACCGGGGAGCTGTTTTTT. It encodes CATSDPGDRETTGELFF.